This record looks at one TCR beta chain sequence and its context. As yet, its antigen is unknown. This entry comes from a study of post-analysis software for immune sequencing data. Whole-study findings and limits: Controls showed lower frequencies than patients for five TRBV segments, and TRBV5-6, TRBV5-1 and TRBV20-1 were among these.

The library was made from cDNA and included unique molecular identifiers. Each CDR3 protein is one row after TCRdb ran MiXCR on the PCR reads. The table has 600,000 to 700,000 distinct CDR3 sequences, 55% to 60% seen once. This CDR3 spans 19 amino acids. V dropped 4 bases and J dropped 3; count of bases not matched to a gene: 14. This TCR was recovered from a girl aged 2 to 9 with multiple sclerosis. The genes are TRBV12-3 or TRBV12-4 and TRBJ2-6; 8 positions agree with TRBD1. The sequenced sample consisted of blood. CDR3 coding DNA: TGTGCCAGCAGTTCTCGAACGCCGCAGGGGGCAATTGGGGCCAACGTCCTGACTTTC. Translation gives CASSSRTPQGAIGANVLTF.